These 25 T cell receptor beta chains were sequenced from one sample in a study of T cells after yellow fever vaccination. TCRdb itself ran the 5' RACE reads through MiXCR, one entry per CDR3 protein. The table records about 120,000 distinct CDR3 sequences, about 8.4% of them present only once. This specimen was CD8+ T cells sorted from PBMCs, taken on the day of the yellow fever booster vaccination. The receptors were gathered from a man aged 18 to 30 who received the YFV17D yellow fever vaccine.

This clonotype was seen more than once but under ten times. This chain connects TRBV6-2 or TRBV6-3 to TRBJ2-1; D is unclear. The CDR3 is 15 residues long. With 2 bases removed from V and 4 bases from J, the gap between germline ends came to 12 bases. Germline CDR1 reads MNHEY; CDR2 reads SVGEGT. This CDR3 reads CASSYRTVEYNEQFF. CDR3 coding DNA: TGTGCCAGCAGTTACAGGACGGTTGAATACAATGAGCAGTTCTTC.

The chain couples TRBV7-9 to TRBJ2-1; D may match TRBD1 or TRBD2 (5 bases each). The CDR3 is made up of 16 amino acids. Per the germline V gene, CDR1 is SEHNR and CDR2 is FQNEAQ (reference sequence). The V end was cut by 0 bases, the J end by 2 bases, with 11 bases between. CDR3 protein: CASSLAGTLPYNEQFF. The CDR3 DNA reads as TGTGCCAGCAGCTTAGCAGGGACCCTGCCCTACAATGAGCAGTTCTTC. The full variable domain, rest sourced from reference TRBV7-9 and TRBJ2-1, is DTGVSQNPRHKITKRGQNVTFRCDPISEHNRLYWYRQTLGQGPEFLTYFQNEAQLEKSRLLSDRFSAERPKGSFSTLEIQRTEQGDSAMYLCASSLAGTLPYNEQFFGPGTRLTVL.

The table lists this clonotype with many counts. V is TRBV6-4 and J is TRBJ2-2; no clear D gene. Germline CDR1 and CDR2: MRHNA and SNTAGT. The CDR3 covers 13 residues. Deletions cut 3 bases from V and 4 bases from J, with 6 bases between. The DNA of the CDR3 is TGTGCCAGCAGTGATCAAGGCACCGGGGAGCTGTTTTTT. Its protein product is CASSDQGTGELFF.

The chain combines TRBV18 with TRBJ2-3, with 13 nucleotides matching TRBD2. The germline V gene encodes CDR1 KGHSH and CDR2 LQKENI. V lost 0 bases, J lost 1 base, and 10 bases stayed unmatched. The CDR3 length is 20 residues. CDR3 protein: CASSPPLLAGGYARTDTQYF. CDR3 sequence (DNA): TGTGCCAGCTCACCACCCCTACTAGCGGGGGGGTACGCTCGCACAGATACGCAGTATTTT.

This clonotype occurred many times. CDR3 in DNA: TGTGCCATCAGTGGCCCGGGTAGCACTGAAGCTTTCTTT. Amino acid sequence: CAISGPGSTEAFF. The chain recombines TRBV10-3 with TRBJ1-1; D gene unclear. V lost 4 bases and J 4 bases, leaving 10 bases between the germline ends. The CDR3 contains 13 residues. In germline, CDR1 is ENHRY, CDR2 SYGVKD.

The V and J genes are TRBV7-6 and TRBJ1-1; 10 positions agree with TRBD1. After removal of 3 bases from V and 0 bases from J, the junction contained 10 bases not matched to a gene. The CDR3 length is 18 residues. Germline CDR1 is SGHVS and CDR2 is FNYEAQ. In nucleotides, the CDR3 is TGTGCCAGCAGCTTGGGCCCCCGGACAGGGGGTATGAACACTGAAGCTTTCTTT. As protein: CASSLGPRTGGMNTEAFF.

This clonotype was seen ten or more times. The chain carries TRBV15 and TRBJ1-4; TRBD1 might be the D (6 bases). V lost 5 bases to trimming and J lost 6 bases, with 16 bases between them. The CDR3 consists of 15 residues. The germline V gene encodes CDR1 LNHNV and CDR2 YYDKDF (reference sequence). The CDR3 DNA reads TGTGCCACCAGCGGGAACAGGGAGAGTTATGAAAAACTGTTTTTT. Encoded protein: CATSGNRESYEKLFF.

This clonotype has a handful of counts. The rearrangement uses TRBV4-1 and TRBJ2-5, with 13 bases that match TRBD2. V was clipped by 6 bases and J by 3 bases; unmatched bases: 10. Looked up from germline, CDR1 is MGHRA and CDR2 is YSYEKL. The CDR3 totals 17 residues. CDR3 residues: CASSRLAGGRLEETQYF. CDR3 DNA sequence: TGCGCCAGCAGTCGACTAGCGGGGGGCCGGCTAGAAGAGACCCAGTACTTC.

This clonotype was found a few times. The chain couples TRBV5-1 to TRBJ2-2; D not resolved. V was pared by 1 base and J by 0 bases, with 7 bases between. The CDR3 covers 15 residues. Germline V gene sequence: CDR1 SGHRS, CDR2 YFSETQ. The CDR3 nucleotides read TGCGCCAGCAGCTTGAGTAGGGCGAACACCGGGGAGCTGTTTTTT. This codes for CASSLSRANTGELFF.

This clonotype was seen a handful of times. Written as DNA, the CDR3 is TGCGCCAGCAGCCAAGATGGAGCCTTTGGTTCACCCCTCCACTTT. Translating gives CASSQDGAFGSPLHF. V is TRBV4-1 and J is TRBJ1-6; D not resolved. This CDR3 region has 15 residues. Germline V lookup: CDR1 MGHRA, CDR2 YSYEKL. V was clipped by 0 bases and J by 9 bases, with 12 bases between them.

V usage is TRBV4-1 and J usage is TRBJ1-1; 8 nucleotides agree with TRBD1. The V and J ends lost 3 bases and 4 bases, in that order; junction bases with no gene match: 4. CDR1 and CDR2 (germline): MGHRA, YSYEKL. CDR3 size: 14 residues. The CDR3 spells CASSQTTGGTEAFF. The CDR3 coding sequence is TGCGCCAGCAGCCAGACTACAGGGGGCACTGAAGCTTTCTTT.

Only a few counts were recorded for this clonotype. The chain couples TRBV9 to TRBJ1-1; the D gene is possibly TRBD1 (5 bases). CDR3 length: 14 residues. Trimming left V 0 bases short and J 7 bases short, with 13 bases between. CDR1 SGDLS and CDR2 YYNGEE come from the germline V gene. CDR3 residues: CASSVGVSGDEAFF. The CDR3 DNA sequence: TGTGCCAGCAGCGTAGGGGTTTCGGGGGATGAAGCTTTCTTT.

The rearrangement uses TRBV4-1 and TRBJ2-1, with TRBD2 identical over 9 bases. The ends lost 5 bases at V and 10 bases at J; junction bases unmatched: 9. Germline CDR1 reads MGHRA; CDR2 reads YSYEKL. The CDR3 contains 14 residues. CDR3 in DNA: TGCGCCAGCAGCTCCTTAGCGGGGGCTCCCGAGCAGTTCTTC. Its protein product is CASSSLAGAPEQFF.

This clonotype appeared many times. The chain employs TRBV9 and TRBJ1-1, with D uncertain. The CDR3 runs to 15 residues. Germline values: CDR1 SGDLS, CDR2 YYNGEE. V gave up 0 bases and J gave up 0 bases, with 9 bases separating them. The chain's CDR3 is CASSVAEDLNTEAFF. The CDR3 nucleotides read TGTGCCAGCAGCGTAGCCGAAGATCTGAACACTGAAGCTTTCTTT.

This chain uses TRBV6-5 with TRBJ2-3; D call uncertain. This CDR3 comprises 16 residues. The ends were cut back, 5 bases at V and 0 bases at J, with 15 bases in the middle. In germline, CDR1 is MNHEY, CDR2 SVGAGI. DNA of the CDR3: TGTGCCAGCAGTGTCAGCGTGGGGTCTAGCACAGATACGCAGTATTTT. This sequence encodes CASSVSVGSSTDTQYF.

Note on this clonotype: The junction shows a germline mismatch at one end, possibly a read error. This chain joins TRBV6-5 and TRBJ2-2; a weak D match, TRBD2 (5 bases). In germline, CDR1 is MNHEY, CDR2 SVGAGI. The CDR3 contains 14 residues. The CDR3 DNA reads TGTGCCAGCAGTTACTCGGCGACGGCCGGGGAGCTGATTTTT. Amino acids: CASSYSATAGELIF.

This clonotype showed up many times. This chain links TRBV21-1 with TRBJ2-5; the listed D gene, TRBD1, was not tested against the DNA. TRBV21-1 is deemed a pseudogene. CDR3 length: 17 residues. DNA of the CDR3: TGTGCCAGCAGCAAAGCGCAGACAGGGGGCGCGTTGGAGACCCAGTACTTC. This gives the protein CASSKAQTGGALETQYF.

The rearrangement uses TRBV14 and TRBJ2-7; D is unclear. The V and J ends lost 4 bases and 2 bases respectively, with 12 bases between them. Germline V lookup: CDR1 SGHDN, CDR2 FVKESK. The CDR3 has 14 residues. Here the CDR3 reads CASSPYWQTYEQYF. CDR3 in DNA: TGTGCCAGCAGCCCTTATTGGCAGACCTACGAGCAGTACTTC.

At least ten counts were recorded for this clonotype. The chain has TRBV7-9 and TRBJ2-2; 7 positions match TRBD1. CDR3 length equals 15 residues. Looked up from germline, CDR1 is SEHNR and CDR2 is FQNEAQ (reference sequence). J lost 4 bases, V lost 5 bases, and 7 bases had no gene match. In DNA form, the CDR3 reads TGTGCCAGCAGCCCTCCAGGGGGTCCCACCGGGGAGCTGTTTTTT. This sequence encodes CASSPPGGPTGELFF.

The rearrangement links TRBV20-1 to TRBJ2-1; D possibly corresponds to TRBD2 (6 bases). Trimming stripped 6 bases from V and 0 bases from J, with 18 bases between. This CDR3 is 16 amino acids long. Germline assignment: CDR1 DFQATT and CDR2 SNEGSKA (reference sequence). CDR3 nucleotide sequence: TGCAGTGCCCCGGACTATCTCCAGAGCTCCTACAATGAGCAGTTCTTC. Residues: CSAPDYLQSSYNEQFF.

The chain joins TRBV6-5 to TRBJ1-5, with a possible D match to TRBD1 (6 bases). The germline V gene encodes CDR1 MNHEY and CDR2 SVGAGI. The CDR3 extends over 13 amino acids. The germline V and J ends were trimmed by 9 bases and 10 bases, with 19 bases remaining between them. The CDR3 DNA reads TGTGCCAGTACCGCGGGGGGCGTTGGCCCCCAGCATTTT. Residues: CASTAGGVGPQHF.

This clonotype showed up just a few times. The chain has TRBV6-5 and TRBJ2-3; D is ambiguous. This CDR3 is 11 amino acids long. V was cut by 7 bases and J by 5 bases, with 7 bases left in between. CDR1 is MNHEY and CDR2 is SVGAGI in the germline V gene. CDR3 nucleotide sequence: TGTGCCAGCATGAGGCAAGATACGCAGTATTTT. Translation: CASMRQDTQYF.

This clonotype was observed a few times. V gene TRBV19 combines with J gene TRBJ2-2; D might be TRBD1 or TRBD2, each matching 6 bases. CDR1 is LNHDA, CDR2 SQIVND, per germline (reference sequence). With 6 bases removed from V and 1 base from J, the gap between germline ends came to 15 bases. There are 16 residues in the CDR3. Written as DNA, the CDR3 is TGTGCCAGTAGCCCGCAGGGGCGGGAGAACACCGGGGAGCTGTTTTTT. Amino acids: CASSPQGRENTGELFF.

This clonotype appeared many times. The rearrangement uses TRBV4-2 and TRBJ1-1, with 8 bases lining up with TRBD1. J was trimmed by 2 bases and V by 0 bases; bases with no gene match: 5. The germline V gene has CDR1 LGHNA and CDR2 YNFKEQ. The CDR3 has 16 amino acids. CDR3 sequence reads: CASSQDGTGANTEAFF. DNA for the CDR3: TGTGCCAGCAGCCAAGACGGGACAGGAGCTAACACTGAAGCTTTCTTT.

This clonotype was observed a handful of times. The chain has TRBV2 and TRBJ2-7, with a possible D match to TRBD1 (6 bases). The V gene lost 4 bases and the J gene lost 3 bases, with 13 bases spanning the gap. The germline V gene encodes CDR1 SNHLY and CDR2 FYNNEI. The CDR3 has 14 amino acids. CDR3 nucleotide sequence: TGTGCCAGCAGTGGGACAGATGTTGACTACGAGCAGTACTTC. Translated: CASSGTDVDYEQYF.